Following are 17 T cell receptor beta chains from one sample sequenced in a study of blood T cell repertoires in COVID-19. Clones were sequenced by immunoSEQ multiplex PCR, and TCRdb holds only the in-frame ones, with some missing. The sample carries some 85,000 clones, roughly 76% recorded once. The specimen sequenced was peripheral blood. The receptors here all came from an elderly woman with active or convalescent COVID-19.

CDR3 region: CASSPPTGENTEAFF. CDR3 DNA sequence: TGTGCCAGCAGCCCGCCGACAGGGGAGAACACTGAAGCTTTCTTT. The gene calls are TRBV5-4 and TRBJ1-1; 8 nucleotides agree with TRBD1. Germline assignment: CDR1 SGHNT and CDR2 YYREEE (reference sequence). The CDR3 contains 15 residues. V lost 4 bases to trimming and J lost 1 base; unmatched junction nucleotides: 6.

The rearrangement uses TRBV2 and TRBJ2-7; no clear D gene. V was clipped by 8 bases and J by 6 bases, with 11 bases between them. The CDR3 has 11 residues. The germline gives CDR1 SNHLY, CDR2 FYNNEI. The CDR3 DNA sequence: TGTGCCAGCCGCTATGATGGCGAGCAGTACTTC. This encodes CASRYDGEQYF.

This chain connects TRBV7-9 to TRBJ1-2; tentative D call: TRBD1 (5 bases). Looked up from germline, CDR1 is SEHNR and CDR2 is FQNEAQ (reference sequence). The CDR3 contains 15 residues. With 3 bases removed from V and 6 bases from J, the gap between germline ends came to 17 bases. CDR3 residues: CASSLVGAGKDGYTF. In DNA form, the CDR3 reads TGTGCCAGCAGCTTGGTAGGGGCAGGGAAGGATGGCTACACCTTC.

In nucleotides, the CDR3 is TGTGCCAGCAGCTTGCAGGGAATATTAGGCTACGAGCAGTACTTC. Amino acids: CASSLQGILGYEQYF. The chain recombines TRBV5-5 with TRBJ2-7; D might be TRBD1 (5 bases). Germline CDR1 SGHKS, CDR2 YYEKEE (reference sequence). Deletions cut 1 base from V and 3 bases from J, with 14 bases between. The CDR3 extends over 15 amino acids.

The genes are TRBV28 and TRBJ1-4; D call uncertain. Germline CDR1 is MDHEN and CDR2 is SYDVKM. The CDR3 extends over 14 amino acids. V was clipped by 4 bases and J by 5 bases, with 11 bases between them. CDR3 loop: CASSSGGWNEKLFF. As DNA, the CDR3 is TGTGCCAGCAGTTCCGGAGGTTGGAATGAAAAACTGTTTTTT.

The chain has TRBV6-5 and TRBJ2-6; D is perhaps TRBD2 (5 bases). The CDR3 runs 13 residues. CDR1 MNHEY and CDR2 SVGAGI come from the germline V gene. V lost 8 bases and J 2 bases, leaving 7 bases between the germline ends. The CDR3 nucleotides are TGTGCCAGCTCGGAGGCTGGGGCCAACGTCCTGACTTTC. It yields the protein CASSEAGANVLTF.

The chain joins TRBV4-2 to TRBJ1-1, with TRBD1 as a possible D gene (5 bases). This CDR3 has 12 residues. Germline V gene data show CDR1 as LGHNA and CDR2 as YNFKEQ. The V end was cut by 3 bases, the J end by 7 bases, with 9 bases between. The CDR3 here is CASSQKTGEAFF. DNA of the CDR3: TGTGCCAGCAGCCAGAAAACAGGTGAAGCTTTCTTT.

The V and J genes are TRBV7-2 and TRBJ2-2; TRBD1 aligns across 10 bases. Germline loops: CDR1 SGHTA, CDR2 FQGNSA. The CDR3 sequence is 15 residues long. V shed 3 bases, J shed 6 bases, and the junction held 4 bases outside the gene matches. Written as DNA, the CDR3 is TGTGCCAGCAGCTTGGGACAGGGGACCTCCGGGGAGCTGTTTTTT. Amino acid sequence: CASSLGQGTSGELFF.

The genes are TRBV11-3 and TRBJ2-5; 15 bases align to TRBD2. CDR1 is SGHNT, CDR2 YENEEA, per germline. Trimming removed 4 bases from V and 1 base from J; junction bases left unmatched: 1. This CDR3 is 16 amino acids long. CDR3 sequence (DNA): TGTGCCAGCAGCTCGGGACTAGCGGGGGGCCAAGAGACCCAGTACTTC. Amino acids: CASSSGLAGGQETQYF.

This clone was seen ten or more times. J is TRBJ1-5 and V is TRBV5-6; TRBD1 agrees at 7 bases. CDR1 SGHDT and CDR2 YYEEEE come from the germline V gene. The CDR3 consists of 16 residues. Losses at the gene ends were 1 base for V and 0 bases for J; bases not matched to a gene: 4. CDR3 DNA: TGTGCCAGCAGCTTGCTCAGGGGGTATAGCAATCAGCCCCAGCATTTT. Residues: CASSLLRGYSNQPQHF.

CDR3 protein: CASTEMGQGDEQYF. The CDR3 DNA follows: TGTGCCAGCACCGAAATGGGACAGGGGGACGAGCAGTACTTC. V is TRBV6-4 and J is TRBJ2-7, with 11 positions matching TRBD1. This CDR3 has 14 residues. Germline V gene data show CDR1 as MRHNA and CDR2 as SNTAGT. The junction had 7 bases not matched to a gene; V was cut back by 7 bases and J by 5 bases.

V is TRBV18 and J is TRBJ2-1; 8 nucleotides match TRBD1. CDR3 length: 16 amino acids. Per germline, CDR1 KGHSH and CDR2 LQKENI. Losses at the gene ends were 3 bases for V and 1 base for J; bases not matched to a gene: 5. CDR3 amino acids: CASSPPQGASYNEQFF. The CDR3 DNA reads TGTGCCAGCTCACCCCCTCAGGGGGCATCCTACAATGAGCAGTTCTTC.

In its sample, this clone was seen a few times. The V and J genes are TRBV10-3 and TRBJ2-1; 8 bases match TRBD1. V was pared by 4 bases and J by 3 bases, with 8 bases of the junction left unmatched. The CDR3 loop spans 16 amino acids. Looked up from germline, CDR1 is ENHRY and CDR2 is SYGVKD. CDR3 nucleotide sequence: TGTGCCATCAGTGGTACAGGGGGAATGGGCTACAATGAGCAGTTCTTC. Amino acid sequence: CAISGTGGMGYNEQFF.

The chain joins TRBV5-4 to TRBJ2-7, with TRBD2 matching 8 bases. The CDR3 has 15 amino acids. From germline, CDR1 is SGHNT and CDR2 YYREEE (reference sequence). The junction had 6 bases not matched to a gene; V was cut back by 4 bases and J by 0 bases. Here the CDR3 reads CASSASGGHSYEQYF. CDR3 DNA sequence: TGTGCCAGCAGCGCGAGCGGGGGTCACTCCTACGAGCAGTACTTC.

The V gene is TRBV11-3, the J gene TRBJ2-1; no clear D gene. The germline V and J ends were trimmed by 5 bases and 0 bases, with 11 bases remaining between them. The germline CDR1 and CDR2 sequences are SGHNT and YENEEA. The CDR3 is 15 amino acids. The CDR3 nucleotides read TGTGCCAGCAGCCCAGGAAGTAGCTCCTACAATGAGCAGTTCTTC. As protein: CASSPGSSSYNEQFF.

The CDR3 DNA reads TGTGCCAGCAGCTTTAACAGGGGACATCAGCCCCAGCATTTT. The encoded protein is CASSFNRGHQPQHF. The genes are TRBV7-3 and TRBJ1-5, with TRBD1 matching over 7 bases. Germline trimming cut 3 bases from V and 5 bases from J; bases unmatched to any gene: 4. The CDR3 has 14 residues. Germline-derived CDR1 and CDR2 are SGHTA and FQGTGA. The variable domain in full, completed from reference TRBV7-3 and TRBJ1-5, reads GAGVSQTPSNKVTEKGKYVELRCDPISGHTALYWYRQSLGQGPEFLIYFQGTGAADDSGLPNDRFFAVRPEGSVSTLKIQRTERGDSAVYLCASSFNRGHQPQHFGDGTRLSIL.

The V and J genes are TRBV6-5 and TRBJ1-2; TRBD1 agrees at 7 bases. The germline V gene has CDR1 MNHEY and CDR2 SVGAGI. The CDR3 consists of 15 residues. Trimming at V came to 6 bases and at J to 0 bases, leaving 7 bases not matched to a gene. The CDR3 DNA reads as TGTGCCAGCAGGACCGGGGGACAGACTAACTATGGCTACACCTTC. Amino acids: CASRTGGQTNYGYTF.